The source of this T cell receptor beta chain is a study of blood T cell repertoires in COVID-19. Study-wide background: Donors in the United States, Italy and Spain gave samples during acute or convalescent COVID-19.

Original analysis: The authors estimated nucleated cell counts from reference gene primer amplification. The table came from immunoSEQ multiplex PCR; TCRdb's copy has only in-frame clones and leaves some out. D and trimming were read from the DNA, whereas the V and J calls and clone size are those reported in that table. Of roughly 320,000 clones listed, about nine tenths are singletons. This TCR was recovered from a woman in her twenties or thirties with COVID-19, enrolled during active disease. Input material: peripheral blood.

The CDR3 loop reads CATNRGQPMNTEAFF. The CDR3, as DNA: TGTGCCACCAATAGAGGACAGCCAATGAACACTGAAGCTTTCTTT. The gene calls are TRBV19 and TRBJ1-1, with D perhaps matching TRBD1 (6 bases). Germline V gene sequence: CDR1 LNHDA, CDR2 SQIVND (reference sequence). The CDR3 totals 15 residues. V lost 10 bases to trimming and J lost 0 bases, with 18 bases between them.